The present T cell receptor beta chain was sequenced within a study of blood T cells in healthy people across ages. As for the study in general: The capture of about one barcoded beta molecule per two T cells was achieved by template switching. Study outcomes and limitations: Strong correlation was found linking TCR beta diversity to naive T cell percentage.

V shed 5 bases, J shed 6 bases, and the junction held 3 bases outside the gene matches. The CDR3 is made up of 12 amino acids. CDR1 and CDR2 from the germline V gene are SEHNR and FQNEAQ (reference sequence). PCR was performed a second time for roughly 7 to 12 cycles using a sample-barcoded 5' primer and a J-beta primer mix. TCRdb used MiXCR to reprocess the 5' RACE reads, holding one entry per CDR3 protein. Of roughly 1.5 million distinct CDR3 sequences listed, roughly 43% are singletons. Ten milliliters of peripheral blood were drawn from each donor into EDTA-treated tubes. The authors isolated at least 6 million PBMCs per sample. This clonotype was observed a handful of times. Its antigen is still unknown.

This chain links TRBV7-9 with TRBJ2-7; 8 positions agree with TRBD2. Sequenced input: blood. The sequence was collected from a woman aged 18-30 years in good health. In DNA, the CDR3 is TGTGCCAGCAGCGCGGGAGGCTTCGAGCAGTACTTC. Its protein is CASSAGGFEQYF.